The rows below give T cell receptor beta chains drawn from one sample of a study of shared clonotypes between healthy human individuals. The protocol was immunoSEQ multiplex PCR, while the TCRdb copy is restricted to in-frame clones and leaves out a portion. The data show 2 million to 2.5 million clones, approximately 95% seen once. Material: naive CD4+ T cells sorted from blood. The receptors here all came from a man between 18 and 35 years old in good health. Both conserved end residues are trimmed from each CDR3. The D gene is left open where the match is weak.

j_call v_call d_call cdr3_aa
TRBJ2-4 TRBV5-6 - ASSPNLAKNIQY
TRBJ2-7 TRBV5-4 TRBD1 ASSLGQAKDEQY
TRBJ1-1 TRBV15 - ATSGSAAAGATEAF
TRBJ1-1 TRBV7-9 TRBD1 ASTQGQGDTEAF
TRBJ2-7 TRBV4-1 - ASSQEPTGTGPYEQY
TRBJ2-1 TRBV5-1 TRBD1 ASSSRDRVHNEQF
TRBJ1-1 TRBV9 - ASSPQRGGYTELIVF
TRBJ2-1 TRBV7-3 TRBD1 ASSPDRVNEQF
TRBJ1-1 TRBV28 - ASSLERTLNTEAF
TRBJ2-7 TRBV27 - ASSLGREWRYEQY
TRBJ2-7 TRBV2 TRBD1 ASRDKDRGGYEQY
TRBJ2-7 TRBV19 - ASSILLAGTGAYEQY
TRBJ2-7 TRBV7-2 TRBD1 ASSLVATGVPYEQY
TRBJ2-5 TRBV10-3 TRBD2 AISGGTSGSYQETQY
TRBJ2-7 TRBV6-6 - ASSLGAAQY
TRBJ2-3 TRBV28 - ASSTGLKDSHTDTQY
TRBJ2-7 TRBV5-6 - ASSLRVYEQY
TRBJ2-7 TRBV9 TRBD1 ASSVQGESREQY
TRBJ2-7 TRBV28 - ASSLPDSLYEQY
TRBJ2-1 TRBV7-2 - ASSLAGTSYNEQF
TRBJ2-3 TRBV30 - AWSVPDTQY
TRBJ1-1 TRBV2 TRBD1 ASSGQGQGAF
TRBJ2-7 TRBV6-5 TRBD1 ASSRTGSYEQY
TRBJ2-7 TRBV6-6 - ASSAASSYEQY
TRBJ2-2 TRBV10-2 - ASTYIPAVGTPNTGELF
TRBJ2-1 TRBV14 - ASSQARAWSQQF
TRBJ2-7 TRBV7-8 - ASSLAQLDSYEQY
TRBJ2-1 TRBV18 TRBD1 ASSKEVPGQLYNEQF
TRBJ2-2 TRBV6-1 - ASSDSTGELF
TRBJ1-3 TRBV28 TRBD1 ASRLGGQGTGNTIY
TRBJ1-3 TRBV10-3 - AISESPGVGNTIY
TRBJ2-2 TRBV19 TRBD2 ASGGLAVNTGELF
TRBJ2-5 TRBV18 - ASSPSGQGGETQY
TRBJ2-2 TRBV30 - AWSVSPTGELF
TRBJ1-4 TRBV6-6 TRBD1 ASSPAGGQGSEKLF
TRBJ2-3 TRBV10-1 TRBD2 ASSRGTSGTDTQY
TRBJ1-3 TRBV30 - AWSVLPNTIY
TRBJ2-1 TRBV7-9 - ASSPGDRSYNEQF
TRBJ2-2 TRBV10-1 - ASSEYNTGELF
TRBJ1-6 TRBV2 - ASSPDGGNSPLH
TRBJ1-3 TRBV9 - ASSVRNSGNTIY
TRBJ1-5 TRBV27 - ASSSRVSNQPQH
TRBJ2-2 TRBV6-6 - ASIAPGTGELF
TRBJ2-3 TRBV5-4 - ASSLYKRGTDTQY
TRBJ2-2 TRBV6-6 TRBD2 ASTTSETGELF
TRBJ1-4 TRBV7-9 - ASSLGGEEKLF
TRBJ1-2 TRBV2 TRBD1 ANRTGESGYT
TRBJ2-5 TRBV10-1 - ASSEDGVKETQY
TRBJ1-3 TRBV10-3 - AITSGDGSGNTIY
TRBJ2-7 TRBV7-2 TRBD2 ASSPPGTSTYEQY
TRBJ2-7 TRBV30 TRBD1 AWSEGTGVYEQY
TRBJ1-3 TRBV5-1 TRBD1 ASSSEPGQGAPIY
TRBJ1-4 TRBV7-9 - ASSLFGGTNEKLF